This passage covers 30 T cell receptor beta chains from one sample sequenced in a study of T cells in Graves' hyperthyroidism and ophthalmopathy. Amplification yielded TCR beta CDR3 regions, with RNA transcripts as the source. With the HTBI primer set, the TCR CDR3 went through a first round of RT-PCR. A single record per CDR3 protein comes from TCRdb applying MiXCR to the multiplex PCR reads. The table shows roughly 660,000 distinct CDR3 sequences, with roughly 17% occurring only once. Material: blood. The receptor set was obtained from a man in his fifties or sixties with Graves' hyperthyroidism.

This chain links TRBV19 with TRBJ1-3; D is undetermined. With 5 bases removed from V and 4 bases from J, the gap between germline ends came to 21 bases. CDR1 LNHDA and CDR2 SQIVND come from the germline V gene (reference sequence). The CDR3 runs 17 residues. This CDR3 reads CASSDPREAEGGNTIYF. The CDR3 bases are TGTGCCAGTAGTGACCCCCGGGAAGCGGAGGGCGGAAACACCATATATTTT.

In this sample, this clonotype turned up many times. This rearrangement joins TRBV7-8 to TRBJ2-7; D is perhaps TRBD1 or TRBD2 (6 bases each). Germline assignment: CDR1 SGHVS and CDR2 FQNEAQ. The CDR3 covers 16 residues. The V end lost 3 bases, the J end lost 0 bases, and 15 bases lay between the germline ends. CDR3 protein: CASSFPKGGSSYEQYF. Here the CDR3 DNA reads TGTGCCAGCAGCTTCCCCAAAGGGGGGAGCTCCTACGAGCAGTACTTC.

CDR3 nucleotides: TGCGCCAGCAGGTTGAAAAGACTGTCCGACCTACAAGAGACCCAGTACTTC. This codes for CASRLKRLSDLQETQYF. The rearrangement uses TRBV5-1 and TRBJ2-5; no definite D call. CDR1 is SGHRS, CDR2 YFSETQ, per germline. The V and J ends lost 5 bases and 2 bases respectively, with 22 bases between them. The CDR3 is 17 amino acids.

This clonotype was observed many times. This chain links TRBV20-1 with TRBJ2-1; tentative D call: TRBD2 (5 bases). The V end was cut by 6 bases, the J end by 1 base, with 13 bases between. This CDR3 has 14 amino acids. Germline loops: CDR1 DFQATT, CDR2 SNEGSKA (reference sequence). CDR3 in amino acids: CSARRLLSYNEQFF. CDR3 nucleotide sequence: TGCAGTGCGAGGAGGCTCCTATCCTACAATGAGCAGTTCTTC.

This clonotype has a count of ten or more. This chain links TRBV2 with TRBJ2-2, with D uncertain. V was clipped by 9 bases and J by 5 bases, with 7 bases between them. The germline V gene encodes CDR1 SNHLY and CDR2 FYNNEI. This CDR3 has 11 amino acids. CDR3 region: CASHTTGELFF. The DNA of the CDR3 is TGTGCCAGTCATACGACCGGGGAGCTGTTTTTT.

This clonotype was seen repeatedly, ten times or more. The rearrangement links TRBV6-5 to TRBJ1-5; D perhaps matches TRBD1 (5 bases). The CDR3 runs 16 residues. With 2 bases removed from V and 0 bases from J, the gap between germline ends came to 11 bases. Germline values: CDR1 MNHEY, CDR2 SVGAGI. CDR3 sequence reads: CASSYDSNYSNQPQHF. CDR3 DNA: TGTGCCAGCAGTTACGACAGTAACTATAGCAATCAGCCCCAGCATTTT.

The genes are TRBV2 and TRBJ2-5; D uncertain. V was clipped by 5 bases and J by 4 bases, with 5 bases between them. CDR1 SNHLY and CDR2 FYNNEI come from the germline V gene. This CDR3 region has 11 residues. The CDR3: CASSTLETQYF. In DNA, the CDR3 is TGTGCCAGCAGTACCCTAGAGACCCAGTACTTC.

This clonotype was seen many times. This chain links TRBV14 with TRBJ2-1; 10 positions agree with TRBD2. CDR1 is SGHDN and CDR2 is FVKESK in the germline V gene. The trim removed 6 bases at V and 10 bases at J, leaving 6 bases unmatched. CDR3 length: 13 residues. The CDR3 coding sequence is TGTGCCAGCAGGCTAGCGGGAGTGGAAGAGCAGTTCTTC. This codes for CASRLAGVEEQFF. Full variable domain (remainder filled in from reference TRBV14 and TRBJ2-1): EAGVTQFPSHSVIEKGQTVTLRCDPISGHDNLYWYRRVMGKEIKFLLHFVKESKQDESGMPNNRFLAERTGGTYSTLKVQPAELEDSGVYFCASRLAGVEEQFFGPGTRLTVL.

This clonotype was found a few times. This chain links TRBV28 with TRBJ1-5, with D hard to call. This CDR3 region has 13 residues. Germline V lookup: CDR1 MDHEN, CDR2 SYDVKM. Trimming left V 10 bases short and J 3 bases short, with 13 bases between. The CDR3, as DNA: TGTGCCATCCAGTACAGTTTCAATCAGCCCCAGCATTTT. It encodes CAIQYSFNQPQHF.

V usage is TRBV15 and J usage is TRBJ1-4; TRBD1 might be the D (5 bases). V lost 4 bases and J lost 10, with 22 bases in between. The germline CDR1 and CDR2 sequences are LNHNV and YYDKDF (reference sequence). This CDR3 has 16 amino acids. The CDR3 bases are TGTGCCACCAGCACGGGACCCGGGGATAATTTTCCAAAACTGTTTTTT. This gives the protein CATSTGPGDNFPKLFF.

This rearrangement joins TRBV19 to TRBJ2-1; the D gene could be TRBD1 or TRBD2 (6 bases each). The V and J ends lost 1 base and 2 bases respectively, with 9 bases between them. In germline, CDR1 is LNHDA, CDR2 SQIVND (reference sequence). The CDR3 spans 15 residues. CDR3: CASSIGGAPYNEQFF. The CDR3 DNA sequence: TGTGCCAGTAGTATAGGGGGGGCGCCCTACAATGAGCAGTTCTTC. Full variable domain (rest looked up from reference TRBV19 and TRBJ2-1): DGGITQSPKYLFRKEGQNVTLSCEQNLNHDAMYWYRQDPGQGLRLIYYSQIVNDFQKGDIAEGYSVSREKKESFPLTVTSAQKNPTAFYLCASSIGGAPYNEQFFGPGTRLTVL.

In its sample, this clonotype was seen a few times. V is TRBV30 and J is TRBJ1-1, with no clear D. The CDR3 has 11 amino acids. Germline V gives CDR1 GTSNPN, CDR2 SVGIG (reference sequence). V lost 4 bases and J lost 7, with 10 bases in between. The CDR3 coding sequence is TGTGCCTGGAACCGGGCCGATGAAGCTTTCTTT. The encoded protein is CAWNRADEAFF.

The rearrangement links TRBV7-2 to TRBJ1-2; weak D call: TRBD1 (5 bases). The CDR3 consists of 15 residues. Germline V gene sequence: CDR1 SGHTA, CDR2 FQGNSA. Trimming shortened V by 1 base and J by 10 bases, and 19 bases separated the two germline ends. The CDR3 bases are TGTGCCAGCAGCTTAGGGACATCCCCAAACTTAAACTACACCTTC. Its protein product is CASSLGTSPNLNYTF.

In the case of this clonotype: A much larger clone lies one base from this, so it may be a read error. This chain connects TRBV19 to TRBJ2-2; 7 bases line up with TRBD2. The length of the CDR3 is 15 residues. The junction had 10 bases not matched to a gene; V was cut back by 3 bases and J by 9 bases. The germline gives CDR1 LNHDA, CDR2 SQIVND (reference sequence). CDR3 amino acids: CASSMQGGPKRELFF. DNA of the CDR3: TGTGCCAGTAGTATGCAGGGAGGGCCGAAAAGGGAGCTGTTTTTT.

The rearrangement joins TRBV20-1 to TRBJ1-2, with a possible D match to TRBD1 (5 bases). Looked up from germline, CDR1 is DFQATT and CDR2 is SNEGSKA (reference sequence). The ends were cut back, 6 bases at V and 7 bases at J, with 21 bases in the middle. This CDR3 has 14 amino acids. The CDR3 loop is CSATGLLRDFGYTF. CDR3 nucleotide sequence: TGCAGTGCAACGGGACTCCTCAGGGACTTTGGCTACACCTTC.

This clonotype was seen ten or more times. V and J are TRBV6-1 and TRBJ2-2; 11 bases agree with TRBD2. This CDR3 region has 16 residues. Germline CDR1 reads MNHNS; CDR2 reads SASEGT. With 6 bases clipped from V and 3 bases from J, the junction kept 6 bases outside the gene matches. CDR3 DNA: TGTGCCAGCAGGGACCTAGCGGGAGGTCACACCGGGGAGCTGTTTTTT. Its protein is CASRDLAGGHTGELFF.

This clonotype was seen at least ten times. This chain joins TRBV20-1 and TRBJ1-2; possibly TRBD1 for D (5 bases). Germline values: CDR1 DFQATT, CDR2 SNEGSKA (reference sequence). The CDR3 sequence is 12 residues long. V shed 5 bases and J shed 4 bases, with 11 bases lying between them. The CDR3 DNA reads TGCAGTGCTCCCCAGGGTGGCTATGGCTACACCTTC. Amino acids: CSAPQGGYGYTF.

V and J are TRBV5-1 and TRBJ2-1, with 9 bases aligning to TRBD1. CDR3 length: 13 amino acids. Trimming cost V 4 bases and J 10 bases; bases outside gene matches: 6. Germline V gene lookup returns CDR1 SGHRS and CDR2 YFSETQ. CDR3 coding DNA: TGCGCCAGCAGCCCTGGACAGGGGCGCGAGCAGTTCTTC. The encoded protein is CASSPGQGREQFF.

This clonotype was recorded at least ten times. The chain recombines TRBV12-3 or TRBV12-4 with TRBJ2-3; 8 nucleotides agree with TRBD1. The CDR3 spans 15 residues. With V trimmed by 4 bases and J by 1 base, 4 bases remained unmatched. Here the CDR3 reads CASSYPGQGTDTQYF. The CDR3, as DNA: TGTGCCAGCAGTTACCCGGGACAGGGCACAGATACGCAGTATTTT.

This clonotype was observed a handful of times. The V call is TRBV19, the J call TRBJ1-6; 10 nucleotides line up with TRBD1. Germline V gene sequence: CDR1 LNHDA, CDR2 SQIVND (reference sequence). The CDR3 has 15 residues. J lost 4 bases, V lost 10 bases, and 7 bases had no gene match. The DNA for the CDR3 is TGTGCCACCCGGACAGGGGGAAATTATAATTCACCCCTCCACTTT. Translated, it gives CATRTGGNYNSPLHF.

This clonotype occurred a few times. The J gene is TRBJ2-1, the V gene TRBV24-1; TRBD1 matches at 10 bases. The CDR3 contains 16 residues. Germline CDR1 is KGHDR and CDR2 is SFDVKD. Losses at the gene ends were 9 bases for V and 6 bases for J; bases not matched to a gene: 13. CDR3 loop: CATGGGGDRGLNEQFF. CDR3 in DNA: TGTGCCACCGGTGGAGGTGGCGACAGGGGGCTCAATGAGCAGTTCTTC.

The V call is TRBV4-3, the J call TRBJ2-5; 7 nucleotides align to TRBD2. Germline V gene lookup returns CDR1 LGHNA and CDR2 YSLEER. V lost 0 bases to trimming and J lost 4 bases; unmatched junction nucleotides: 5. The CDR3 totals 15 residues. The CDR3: CASSQDAGRGETQYF. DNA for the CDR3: TGCGCCAGCAGCCAAGACGCAGGGAGGGGAGAGACCCAGTACTTC.

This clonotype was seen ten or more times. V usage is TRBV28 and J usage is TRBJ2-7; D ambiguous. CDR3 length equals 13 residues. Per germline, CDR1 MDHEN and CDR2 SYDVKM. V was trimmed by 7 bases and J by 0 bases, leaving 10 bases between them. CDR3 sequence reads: CASIPANSYEQYF. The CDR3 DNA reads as TGTGCCAGCATCCCTGCTAACTCCTACGAGCAGTACTTC.

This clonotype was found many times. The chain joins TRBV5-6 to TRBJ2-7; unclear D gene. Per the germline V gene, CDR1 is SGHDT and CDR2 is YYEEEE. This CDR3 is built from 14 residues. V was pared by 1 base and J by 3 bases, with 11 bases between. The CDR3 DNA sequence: TGTGCCAGCAGCTTGAGTCGGAATAACTACGAGCAGTACTTC. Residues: CASSLSRNNYEQYF. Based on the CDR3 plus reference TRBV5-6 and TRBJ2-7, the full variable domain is DAGVTQSPTHLIKTRGQQVTLRCSPKSGHDTVSWYQQALGQGPQFIFQYYEEEERQRGNFPDRFSGHQFPNYSSELNVNALLLGDSALYLCASSLSRNNYEQYFGPGTRLTVT.

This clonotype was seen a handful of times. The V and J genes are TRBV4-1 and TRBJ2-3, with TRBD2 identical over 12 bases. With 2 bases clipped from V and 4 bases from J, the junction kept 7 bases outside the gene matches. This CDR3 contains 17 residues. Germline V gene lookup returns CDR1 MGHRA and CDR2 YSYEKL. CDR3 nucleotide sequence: TGCGCCAGCAGCCAACGACTAGCGGGAGAAGGCGCAGATACGCAGTATTTT. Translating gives CASSQRLAGEGADTQYF.

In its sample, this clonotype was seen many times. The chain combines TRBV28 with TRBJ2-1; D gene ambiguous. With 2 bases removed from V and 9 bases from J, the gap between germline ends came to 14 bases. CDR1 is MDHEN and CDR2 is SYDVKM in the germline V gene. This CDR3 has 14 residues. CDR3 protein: CASSLEQVGSEQFF. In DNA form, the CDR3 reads TGTGCCAGCAGTTTAGAGCAGGTTGGCAGTGAGCAGTTCTTC.

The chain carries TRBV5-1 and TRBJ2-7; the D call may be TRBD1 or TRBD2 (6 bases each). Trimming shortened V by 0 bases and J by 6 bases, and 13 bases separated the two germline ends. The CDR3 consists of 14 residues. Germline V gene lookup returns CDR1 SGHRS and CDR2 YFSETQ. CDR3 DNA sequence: TGCGCCAGCAGCTTGGGTAGGAGGGGGGTCGAGCAGTACTTC. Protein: CASSLGRRGVEQYF.

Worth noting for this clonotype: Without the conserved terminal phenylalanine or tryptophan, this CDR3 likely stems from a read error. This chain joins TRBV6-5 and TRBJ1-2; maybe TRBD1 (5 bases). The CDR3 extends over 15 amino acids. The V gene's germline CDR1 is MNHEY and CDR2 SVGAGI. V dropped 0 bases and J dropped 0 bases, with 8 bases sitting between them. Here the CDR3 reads CASSYSGRSNYGYTV. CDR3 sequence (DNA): TGTGCCAGCAGTTACTCGGGACGGTCTAACTATGGCTACACCGTC.

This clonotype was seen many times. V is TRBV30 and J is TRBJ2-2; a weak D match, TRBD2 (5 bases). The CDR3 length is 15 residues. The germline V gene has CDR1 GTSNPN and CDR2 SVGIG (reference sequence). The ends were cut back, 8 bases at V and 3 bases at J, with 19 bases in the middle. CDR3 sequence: CARGYGEWDTGELFF. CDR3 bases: TGTGCCCGCGGATACGGGGAGTGGGACACCGGGGAGCTGTTTTTT.

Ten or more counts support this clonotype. As DNA, the CDR3 is TGTGCCAGCAGCTTGACTAGCGGGGGCGCCCCCTACAATGAGCAGTTCTTC. This codes for CASSLTSGGAPYNEQFF. The J gene is TRBJ2-1, the V gene TRBV7-2; 12 nucleotides agree with TRBD2. The V gene's germline CDR1 is SGHTA and CDR2 FQGNSA. V lost 3 bases and J lost 2; bases outside the gene matches: 5. This CDR3 is built from 17 residues.